This TCR beta chain was found in a study of early T cells in non-severe SARS-CoV-2 infection. Overall study: Sequencing used unsorted whole-blood bulk RNA, so chains lack pairing.

Individual cDNA molecules each received unique molecular identifiers attached to them. TCRdb redid the calling of the 5' RACE reads with MiXCR, one entry per CDR3 protein. The repertoire includes 85,000 to 90,000 distinct CDR3 sequences, 13% to 15% of them detected once, and roughly 7.2% sits in the top ten. General observations from the study: There was a bias toward anti-spike CD8 responses in VDJdb matching, which missed private and CD4 specificities.

The ends lost 5 bases at V and 1 base at J; junction bases unmatched: 8. CDR1 and CDR2 (germline): DFQATT, SNEGSKA (reference sequence). The CDR3 has 15 residues. Remarks on this clonotype: The antigen is not known.

The rearrangement links TRBV20-1 to TRBJ2-3, with 8 bases aligning to TRBD2. Sequencing was carried out using whole blood. This receptor was identified in an adult who was a healthcare worker with PCR-confirmed SARS-CoV-2 infection or an uninfected control (not recorded which). CDR3 sequence reads: CSAPPAGEGTDTQYF. The CDR3 region has the DNA TGCAGTGCTCCTCCAGCGGGAGAGGGCACAGATACGCAGTATTTT.